The 20 T cell receptor beta chains below were found in one sample sequenced in a study of T-cell memory formation after mild COVID-19. MiXCR, run by TCRdb on the 5' RACE reads, gives a single entry per CDR3 protein. Here the sample spans about 210,000 distinct CDR3 sequences, about 10% being singletons. Sequenced material: PBMCs or a T cell subset sorted from them (not recorded which). The receptors stem from a man aged 18 to 35 who had mild COVID-19 (a few samples of this study predate the infection). Cell type and time point are not known.

This chain joins TRBV7-6 and TRBJ1-6, with a possible D match to TRBD1 (6 bases). CDR1 is SGHVS and CDR2 is FNYEAQ in the germline V gene. V was pared by 5 bases and J by 9 bases, with 14 bases between. CDR3 length equals 14 residues. The CDR3 DNA reads TGTGCCAGCAGCCTGCGACAGGCTAGTTCACCCCTCCACTTT. Translating gives CASSLRQASSPLHF.

V is TRBV7-3 and J is TRBJ2-3, with D possibly matching TRBD2 (6 bases). V lost 5 bases and J 5 bases, leaving 17 bases between the germline ends. Germline CDR1 is SGHTA and CDR2 is FQGTGA. The CDR3 consists of 15 residues. DNA for the CDR3: TGTGCCAGCAGCCCCGGAGGGGTCATCGGAGATACGCAGTATTTT. It specifies CASSPGGVIGDTQYF.

V and J are TRBV7-9 and TRBJ2-2; D remains ambiguous. Trimming took 8 bases from V and 2 from J, leaving 12 bases between them. This CDR3 is 14 amino acids long. Germline V gene sequence: CDR1 SEHNR, CDR2 FQNEAQ (reference sequence). CDR3 nucleotides: TGTGCCAGCCGGGTGTTAGACAACACCGGGGAGCTGTTTTTT. It codes for CASRVLDNTGELFF.

This clonotype was recorded a few times. The V and J genes are TRBV6-2 or TRBV6-3 and TRBJ2-5; 12 bases map to TRBD2. The V gene end was trimmed by 5 bases and the J gene end by 4 bases; junction bases not matched to a gene: 5. From germline, CDR1 is MNHEY and CDR2 SVGEGT. There are 15 residues in the CDR3. The CDR3 protein is CASSPASGGGETQYF. CDR3 DNA sequence: TGTGCCAGCAGTCCGGCTAGCGGGGGGGGAGAGACCCAGTACTTC.

The chain is built from TRBV10-3 and TRBJ2-5; 14 bases are shared with TRBD2. Per the germline V gene, CDR1 is ENHRY and CDR2 is SYGVKD. The V and J ends lost 4 bases and 1 base, in that order; junction bases with no gene match: 8. The CDR3 sequence is 18 residues long. The CDR3 DNA reads as TGTGCCATCAGTGGAGGGACTAGCGGGGGCACGTCCCAAGAGACCCAGTACTTC. Amino acids: CAISGGTSGGTSQETQYF.

This clonotype occurred once. V and J are TRBV7-9 and TRBJ2-1, with 12 bases fitting TRBD2. This CDR3 comprises 16 residues. V lost 4 bases, J lost 7 bases, and 8 bases stayed unmatched. From germline, CDR1 is SEHNR and CDR2 FQNEAQ (reference sequence). The chain's CDR3 is CASSSPAGLAGNEQFF. The CDR3, as DNA: TGTGCCAGCAGCTCCCCGGCCGGACTAGCGGGGAATGAGCAGTTCTTC.

The chain combines TRBV6-2 or TRBV6-3 with TRBJ1-1; D possibly corresponds to TRBD1 (5 bases). The germline gives CDR1 MNHEY, CDR2 SVGEGT. This CDR3 has 14 residues. V dropped 5 bases and J dropped 0 bases, with 10 bases sitting between them. CDR3 loop: CASSQGVMNTEAFF. The CDR3 DNA sequence: TGTGCCAGCAGTCAAGGGGTCATGAACACTGAAGCTTTCTTT.

In this sample, this clonotype turned up a few times. The chain uses TRBV12-3 or TRBV12-4 and TRBJ2-2; D is uncertain. This CDR3 has 13 amino acids. The V gene lost 3 bases and the J gene lost 4 bases, with 6 bases spanning the gap. The CDR3 region is CASSFRPTGELFF. The CDR3 bases are TGTGCCAGCAGTTTTCGGCCCACCGGGGAGCTGTTTTTT.

The rearrangement links TRBV24-1 to TRBJ1-4; a weak D match, TRBD1 (6 bases). CDR1 is KGHDR and CDR2 is SFDVKD in the germline V gene. CDR3 length: 14 residues. The V end was cut by 7 bases, the J end by 8 bases, with 16 bases between. CDR3 sequence (DNA): TGTGCCACCAGCACCGGGACAACCGGCGAAAAACTGTTTTTT. This sequence encodes CATSTGTTGEKLFF.

This chain uses TRBV6-2 or TRBV6-3 with TRBJ2-1; perhaps TRBD1 as D (5 bases). This CDR3 is built from 13 residues. The germline V gene encodes CDR1 MNHEY and CDR2 SVGEGT. V was trimmed by 5 bases and J by 9 bases, leaving 14 bases between them. The CDR3 DNA follows: TGTGCCAGCAGTCCGGGTGGGGCCGCTGAGCAGTTCTTC. Protein: CASSPGGAAEQFF.

The chain has TRBV3-1 and TRBJ1-1; possibly TRBD1 for D (5 bases). CDR1 and CDR2 (germline): LGHDT, YNNKEL (reference sequence). CDR3 length: 14 amino acids. Trimming removed 5 bases from V and 1 base from J, with 11 bases in between. This CDR3 is CASSSRGSNTEAFF. In DNA form, the CDR3 reads TGTGCCAGCAGCTCTCGGGGGTCGAACACTGAAGCTTTCTTT.

Many counts were recorded for this clonotype. V and J are TRBV9 and TRBJ2-1; 9 bases are shared with TRBD2. Per the germline V gene, CDR1 is SGDLS and CDR2 is YYNGEE. This CDR3 is 15 amino acids long. Trimming took 3 bases from V and 4 from J; bases not matched to a gene: 5. The CDR3 nucleotides read TGTGCCAGCAGCGCGAGCGGGGGGTCATACAATGAGCAGTTCTTC. This sequence encodes CASSASGGSYNEQFF.

This chain connects TRBV20-1 to TRBJ2-7, with a tentative D call TRBD2 (7 bases). This CDR3 is built from 16 residues. V was clipped by 0 bases and J by 2 bases, with 17 bases between them. CDR1 and CDR2 (germline): DFQATT, SNEGSKA (reference sequence). The CDR3 region is CSARDRGRGRTYEQYF. As DNA, the CDR3 is TGCAGTGCTAGAGATCGGGGGCGGGGGAGAACCTACGAGCAGTACTTC.

The rearrangement links TRBV27 to TRBJ2-4; maybe TRBD2 (5 bases). From germline, CDR1 is MNHEY and CDR2 SMNVEV (reference sequence). The CDR3 sequence is 16 residues long. V lost 3 bases and J lost 0, with 12 bases in between. The CDR3 protein is CASSLRVGLAKNIQYF. CDR3 sequence (DNA): TGTGCCAGCAGTTTGAGGGTTGGGTTAGCCAAAAACATTCAGTACTTC.

The rearrangement uses TRBV15 and TRBJ2-7; tentatively, D is TRBD1 (6 bases). This CDR3 has 14 residues. The V gene lost 1 base and the J gene lost 6 bases, with 13 bases spanning the gap. Germline V gene data show CDR1 as LNHNV and CDR2 as YYDKDF (reference sequence). In DNA, the CDR3 is TGTGCCACCAGCAGAGCAGGGGCCTCGGGCGAGCAGTACTTC. Translating it yields CATSRAGASGEQYF.

This clonotype was seen a few times. DNA of the CDR3: TGTGCCACCCGAGGGTACGAGCAGTACGTC. Protein sequence: CATRGYEQYV. The chain links TRBV24-1 to TRBJ2-7, with D maybe TRBD2 (5 bases). CDR3 length: 10 residues. Looked up from germline, CDR1 is KGHDR and CDR2 is SFDVKD. With 9 bases removed from V and 4 bases from J, the gap between germline ends came to 6 bases.

This clonotype was seen a few times. V gene TRBV7-2 combines with J gene TRBJ2-1; no clear D gene. V was cut by 1 base and J by 0 bases, with 13 bases left in between. Germline V gene lookup returns CDR1 SGHTA and CDR2 FQGNSA. CDR3 size: 17 residues. CDR3 loop: CASSLGTWQSSYNEQFF. CDR3 bases: TGTGCCAGCAGCTTAGGTACTTGGCAGAGCTCCTACAATGAGCAGTTCTTC.

The rearrangement joins TRBV6-5 to TRBJ1-1, with TRBD1 matching over 7 bases. CDR3 length: 11 amino acids. Germline CDR1 reads MNHEY; CDR2 reads SVGAGI. J gave up 11 bases and V 5 bases, and 5 bases lay outside the gene matches. CDR3 region: CASSTPRGAFF. In DNA form, the CDR3 reads TGTGCCAGCAGTACCCCCAGGGGGGCTTTCTTT.

The chain has TRBV14 and TRBJ2-5; D not resolved. Germline V gives CDR1 SGHDN, CDR2 FVKESK. Trimming cost V 4 bases and J 7 bases, with 16 bases left between them. The CDR3 spans 14 residues. CDR3 bases: TGTGCCAGCAGCCCCCTTGGGATAGATGGGACCCAGTACTTC. Protein sequence: CASSPLGIDGTQYF.

The V gene is TRBV5-1, the J gene TRBJ1-4; D is unclear. Per the germline V gene, CDR1 is SGHRS and CDR2 is YFSETQ. This CDR3 is built from 15 residues. V lost 4 bases and J lost 7, with 17 bases in between. This chain's CDR3 is CASSPQFGGGEKLFF. CDR3 DNA: TGCGCCAGCAGCCCCCAATTCGGAGGTGGTGAAAAACTGTTTTTT.